The text below deals with one T cell receptor (beta chain). The sample is drawn from a study of blood T cell repertoires in COVID-19. The V end was cut by 0 bases, the J end by 0 bases, with 12 bases between. This CDR3 comprises 16 residues. Germline CDR1 SGHRS, CDR2 YFSETQ. TCRdb keeps only in-frame clones here, not all; method: immunoSEQ multiplex PCR. The data show more than 300,000 clones, around 90% seen once. The TCR originated in a young woman who had recovered from COVID-19. Sequenced material: PBMCs or T cells enriched from blood (not recorded which). The chain combines TRBV5-1 with TRBJ2-5; D call uncertain. The CDR3 bases are TGCGCCAGCAGCTTGGTAACGGTCAGGCACCAAGAGACCCAGTACTTC. Protein sequence: CASSLVTVRHQETQYF.